The sequence of this T cell receptor (beta chain) was determined in a study of blood T cell repertoires in COVID-19. Libraries were prepared by immunoSEQ multiplex PCR; TCRdb keeps only in-frame clonotypes and omits some of them. The data show about 34,000 clones, approximately 80% seen once. The CDR3 runs to 16 residues. Trimming took 5 bases from V and 0 from J, leaving 14 bases between them. Germline CDR1 SEHNR, CDR2 FQNEAQ (reference sequence). The J gene is TRBJ1-3, the V gene TRBV7-9, with D possibly being TRBD1 (6 bases). The TCR comes from a woman aged 55-69 years with acute or convalescent COVID-19. The sequencing input was peripheral blood. The CDR3 loop is CASSPRQDLSGNTIYF. In DNA form, the CDR3 reads TGTGCCAGCAGCCCCCGACAGGACCTCTCTGGAAACACCATATATTTT.